Below, one T cell receptor (beta chain) is given with its context. Its specificity is not known. These data belong to a study of shared clonotypes between healthy human individuals. General observations from the study: Donor clonotype sharing was expected to depend on sequencing depth.

The CDR3 loop spans 15 amino acids. Between the trimmed V and J ends, which lost 0 bases and 0 bases, there was a span of 10 bases. Germline V gene data show CDR1 as SGHDT and CDR2 as YYEEEE. Method: immunoSEQ multiplex PCR; TCRdb's copy keeps in-frame clones and lacks some. The sample includes hundreds of thousands of clones, roughly 95% of them seen just once. The V gene is TRBV5-6, the J gene TRBJ2-7; D remains ambiguous. Sequencing was performed on naive CD4+ T cells sorted from blood. Subset indicated: CD45RA+ positively selected. The source of this sequence is a woman between 25 and 40 years old in good health. The CDR3 coding sequence is TGTGCCAGCAGCTTGGTCATAGGACGCTCCTACGAGCAGTACTTC. Its protein is CASSLVIGRSYEQYF.